This T cell receptor (beta chain) was identified during a study of cytomegalovirus exposure and HLA in healthy donors (TCRdb year 2017). Broadly, across the study: According to a later analysis, one platform produced both the approximately 110 validation repertoires and the approximately 670 repertoires of the first cohort. The study aimed to test whether cataloging public T cell receptors could reveal signatures of past pathogen exposure. A separate validation cohort of about 110 different subjects was used in addition to the roughly 670-subject first cohort. To predict cytomegalovirus infection status, the study brought together high-throughput TCR immunosequencing, statistical association of individual TCRs with disease status, and machine learning.

The donors belonged to the validation cohort of approximately 130 subjects, which was separate from the approximately 680-subject first cohort. The paper's findings and limits, for the study overall: In vitro tests confirmed that a few of the cytomegalovirus-associated TCR beta chains recognize cytomegalovirus antigens. A later analysis had no HLA typing for the validation cohort, so co-occurrence there was scored across all 110 or so repertoires. The classifier was reported to diagnose cytomegalovirus status with high specificity and sensitivity in both the original and validation cohorts. While some public TCRs were present in many individuals, most TCR sequences turned up only very rarely across donors. In the study, approximately 150 TCR beta chains were listed as associated with cytomegalovirus. Subsequent analysis determined that TCRs grouped into clusters in the first cohort also showed a tendency toward co-occurrence across the 120 validation repertoires, and approximately 94% of cluster scores exceeded 0. The authors suggested that the approach could potentially be extended to other disease states and immunological phenotypes.

Library preparation used the immunoSEQ multiplex PCR assay. The authors' analysis ran thus. To diagnose cytomegalovirus status from the catalog of TCR beta chain sequences, a statistical classification framework was built. Entries here come from immuneACCESS through TCRdb and include only in-frame sequences with V and J called. Some clones fail to appear in such tables; in the studies checked, an unresolved V gene covers under half of the shortfall, and the cause of the remainder is unknown. V, J and clone size reflect that table, while D and trimming were determined from the DNA. A total of under 150,000 clones appear in this sample, just over 90% of them only once. Of the sample, 0.6% to 0.8% falls within the top ten clones. As to this clone: Its antigen is currently not known. The record has no base qualities; no much larger clone is one base away.

The CDR3, from cysteine to phenylalanine, totals 14 residues. Left in the record is the CDR3 DNA by itself, 42 bases read in frame from the first base. Via the germline V gene, CDR1 is MNHEY and CDR2 SVGAGI. V and J lose 5 bases and 6 bases, and a span of 14 bases separates them. The receptor was derived from a young man in good health and CMV-seronegative. Sequencing was performed on PBMCs. This receptor chain uses TRBV6-5 and TRBJ2-1, with TRBD2 as a weak D call on 6 bases. The CDR3 has the sequence CASSKGLFINEQFF. The DNA is as follows: TGTGCCAGCAGTAAGGGACTGTTCATCAATGAGCAGTTCTTC.